This passage covers 22 T cell receptor beta chains from one sample sequenced in a study of T cell responses to AZD1222 COVID-19 vaccine. Assay used: immunoSEQ multiplex PCR; TCRdb lists only in-frame clones, some missing. The sample lists over 120,000 clones; over 90% were seen once. The starting material was peripheral blood, obtained 28 days after the second AZD1222 dose. These receptors all stem from an adult who received the AZD1222 COVID-19 vaccine.

The CDR3 reads CASSVDGRSYEQYF. The CDR3 nucleotides are TGTGCCAGCAGCGTAGACGGACGCTCCTACGAGCAGTACTTC. This sequence joins TRBV9 and TRBJ2-7; D is unresolved. V lost 0 bases and J 0 bases, leaving 7 bases between the germline ends. The CDR3 has 14 residues. CDR1 is SGDLS, CDR2 YYNGEE, per germline.

The chain employs TRBV7-2 and TRBJ1-5, with D perhaps matching TRBD1 (6 bases). V gave up 5 bases and J gave up 7 bases, with 18 bases separating them. CDR3 length: 15 residues. Per germline, CDR1 SGHTA and CDR2 FQGNSA. CDR3 protein: CASSAQGQRGQPQHF. CDR3 DNA sequence: TGTGCCAGCAGCGCCCAAGGACAGCGAGGGCAGCCCCAGCATTTT.

The rearrangement joins TRBV9 to TRBJ1-5, with 8 bases aligning to TRBD1. This CDR3 spans 15 amino acids. The V gene end was trimmed by 4 bases and the J gene end by 1 base; junction bases not matched to a gene: 4. The germline V gene has CDR1 SGDLS and CDR2 YYNGEE. CDR3 amino acids: CASSRTGPSNQPQHF. DNA of the CDR3: TGTGCCAGCAGCCGGACAGGGCCGAGCAATCAGCCCCAGCATTTT. The full variable domain, its missing parts supplied by reference TRBV9 and TRBJ1-5, is DSGVTQTPKHLITATGQRVTLRCSPRSGDLSVYWYQQSLDQGLQFLIQYYNGEERAKGNILERFSAQQFPDLHSELNLSSLELGDSALYFCASSRTGPSNQPQHFGDGTRLSIL.

The table lists this clone with a count of one. This chain connects TRBV2 to TRBJ2-7, with D uncertain. Trimming pared 8 bases from V and 2 bases from J, leaving 10 bases between. The length of the CDR3 is 12 residues. Per germline, CDR1 SNHLY and CDR2 FYNNEI. The CDR3 protein is CASRAVTYEQYF. As DNA, the CDR3 is TGTGCCAGCCGAGCCGTAACCTACGAGCAGTACTTC.

This clone was seen once. The genes are TRBV7-2 and TRBJ2-5, with D maybe TRBD2 (5 bases). Trimming removed 5 bases from V and 5 bases from J, with 18 bases in between. The CDR3 totals 15 residues. Germline assignment: CDR1 SGHTA and CDR2 FQGNSA. The CDR3 bases are TGTGCCAGCAGCCCCCCCAGCGGCCTGGGGGAGACCCAGTACTTC. This encodes CASSPPSGLGETQYF.

V gene TRBV5-6 combines with J gene TRBJ2-1; D gene unclear. This CDR3 is built from 15 residues. The germline V gene has CDR1 SGHDT and CDR2 YYEEEE. V was cut by 5 bases and J by 9 bases, with 21 bases left in between. This CDR3 is CASSPGPGRVAEQFF. The CDR3 region has the DNA TGTGCCAGCAGTCCAGGTCCCGGTCGGGTGGCTGAGCAGTTCTTC. Full variable domain (missing parts from reference TRBV5-6 and TRBJ2-1): DAGVTQSPTHLIKTRGQQVTLRCSPKSGHDTVSWYQQALGQGPQFIFQYYEEEERQRGNFPDRFSGHQFPNYSSELNVNALLLGDSALYLCASSPGPGRVAEQFFGPGTRLTVL.

V usage is TRBV28 and J usage is TRBJ1-2; 7 bases map to TRBD1. Germline values: CDR1 MDHEN, CDR2 SYDVKM. V lost 5 bases and J lost 5; bases outside the gene matches: 5. CDR3 length: 13 amino acids. CDR3 protein: CASSPTGRYGYTF. CDR3 sequence (DNA): TGTGCCAGCAGTCCGACAGGGAGATATGGCTACACCTTC.

The V gene is TRBV19, the J gene TRBJ2-6, with D perhaps matching TRBD1 (5 bases). Deletions cut 2 bases from V and 4 bases from J, with 15 bases between. The CDR3 is 17 residues long. The germline V gene encodes CDR1 LNHDA and CDR2 SQIVND (reference sequence). The CDR3 DNA sequence: TGTGCCAGTAGTATAAGGGCAGGGCTCGCGGGGGCCAACGTCCTGACTTTC. It specifies CASSIRAGLAGANVLTF.

The chain employs TRBV11-2 and TRBJ2-5; 7 nucleotides match TRBD1. The CDR3 has 13 residues. Germline CDR1 and CDR2: SGHAT and FQNNGV. Unmatched junction bases numbered 2, after V lost 6 bases and J lost 1 base. The CDR3 DNA reads TGTGCCAGCAGTGGACAGGCCCAAGAGACCCAGTACTTC. This encodes CASSGQAQETQYF.

The chain is built from TRBV9 and TRBJ1-6; D remains ambiguous. V was clipped by 3 bases and J by 6 bases, with 13 bases between them. The CDR3 runs 15 residues. Germline CDR1 is SGDLS and CDR2 is YYNGEE. CDR3 nucleotide sequence: TGTGCCAGCAGCGAGCAGGACCTCCCTAATTCACCCCTCCACTTT. Amino acids: CASSEQDLPNSPLHF.

The sample holds one count of this clone. V gene TRBV19 combines with J gene TRBJ2-4, with 13 bases that match TRBD2. The germline V gene encodes CDR1 LNHDA and CDR2 SQIVND (reference sequence). V lost 4 bases to trimming and J lost 4 bases; unmatched junction nucleotides: 4. CDR3 length equals 16 residues. The CDR3 here is CASSTQGLAGKNIQYF. In nucleotides, the CDR3 is TGTGCCAGTAGTACCCAGGGACTAGCGGGGAAAAACATTCAGTACTTC.

The chain recombines TRBV29-1 with TRBJ1-1; unclear D gene. This CDR3 region has 12 residues. Trimming took off 4 bases at V and 4 bases at J, with 10 bases between the two ends. Per germline, CDR1 SQVTM and CDR2 ANQGSEA. CDR3 sequence reads: CSVVGSGTEAFF. The CDR3 region has the DNA TGCAGCGTTGTGGGGTCGGGCACTGAAGCTTTCTTT. Variable domain in full (rest from reference TRBV29-1 and TRBJ1-1): SAVISQKPSRDICQRGTSLTIQCQVDSQVTMMFWYRQQPGQSLTLIATANQGSEATYESGFVIDKFPISRPNLTFSTLTVSNMSPEDSSIYLCSVVGSGTEAFFGQGTRLTVV.

This clone was detected a few times. The chain employs TRBV2 and TRBJ2-1, with a weak D call TRBD1 (6 bases). Germline V CDR1 and CDR2: SNHLY, FYNNEI. The CDR3 has 14 residues. With 3 bases removed from V and 3 bases from J, the gap between germline ends came to 9 bases. Written as DNA, the CDR3 is TGTGCCAGCAGTGATGCCAGGGGCTACAATGAGCAGTTCTTC. This gives the protein CASSDARGYNEQFF.

V and J are TRBV29-1 and TRBJ1-2; no definite D call. Trimming left V 4 bases short and J 8 bases short, with 8 bases between. This CDR3 contains 10 residues. The germline CDR1 and CDR2 sequences are SQVTM and ANQGSEA. For the CDR3, the DNA is TGCAGCGTTGGGACGGAGGGCTACACCTTC. Encoded protein: CSVGTEGYTF. The entire variable domain, with the rest obtained from reference TRBV29-1 and TRBJ1-2, is as follows: SAVISQKPSRDICQRGTSLTIQCQVDSQVTMMFWYRQQPGQSLTLIATANQGSEATYESGFVIDKFPISRPNLTFSTLTVSNMSPEDSSIYLCSVGTEGYTFGSGTRLTVV.

This clone turned up a few times. The CDR3 loop is CASSWDQGNEQFF. The CDR3 region has the DNA TGTGCCAGTAGTTGGGATCAGGGAAATGAGCAGTTCTTC. The chain uses TRBV19 and TRBJ2-1; possibly TRBD1 for D (5 bases). V dropped 5 bases and J dropped 7 bases, with 12 bases sitting between them. The germline V gene has CDR1 LNHDA and CDR2 SQIVND (reference sequence). CDR3 length: 13 residues.

The rearrangement uses TRBV7-2 and TRBJ2-1; either TRBD1 or TRBD2 may fit D (6 bases each). CDR1 and CDR2 (germline): SGHTA, FQGNSA. Trimming pared 6 bases from V and 7 bases from J, leaving 19 bases between. The CDR3 extends over 15 amino acids. In DNA, the CDR3 is TGTGCCAGCAGTTTAACGGGGGCGCGTGGAAATGAGCAGTTCTTC. Amino acids: CASSLTGARGNEQFF.

The V gene is TRBV5-4, the J gene TRBJ2-7, with 9 bases identical to TRBD2. Germline V gene lookup returns CDR1 SGHNT and CDR2 YYREEE (reference sequence). The junction had 11 bases not matched to a gene; V was cut back by 4 bases and J by 6 bases. The CDR3 totals 15 residues. CDR3: CASSPVAGALSEQYF. CDR3 in DNA: TGTGCCAGCAGCCCCGTAGCGGGAGCCCTTTCCGAGCAGTACTTC.

V gene TRBV10-3 combines with J gene TRBJ2-7, with D possibly matching TRBD1 (7 bases). The CDR3 sequence is 17 residues long. Germline CDR1 reads ENHRY; CDR2 reads SYGVKD. Trimming shortened V by 7 bases and J by 1 base, and 23 bases separated the two germline ends. The CDR3 is CAIKELAGQNFSYEQYF. DNA of the CDR3: TGTGCCATCAAGGAACTGGCGGGACAGAACTTTTCCTACGAGCAGTACTTC.

The genes are TRBV28 and TRBJ1-2; D is unclear. V was cut by 6 bases and J by 3 bases, with 11 bases left in between. Germline V CDR1 and CDR2: MDHEN, SYDVKM. The CDR3 loop spans 13 amino acids. CDR3 amino acids: CASRPGLYYGYTF. The CDR3 nucleotides are TGTGCCAGCAGACCCGGACTCTACTATGGCTACACCTTC.

The rearrangement joins TRBV6-2 or TRBV6-3 to TRBJ1-1; D may be TRBD1 (5 bases). Germline CDR1 reads MNHEY; CDR2 reads SVGEGT. This CDR3 region has 14 residues. The V end lost 0 bases, the J end lost 2 bases, and 7 bases lay between the germline ends. The CDR3 nucleotides are TGTGCCAGCAGTTACTCAGGGGACAACACTGAAGCTTTCTTT. This codes for CASSYSGDNTEAFF.

This sequence joins TRBV18 and TRBJ2-2; 8 nucleotides align to TRBD1. V lost 5 bases and J lost 3; bases outside the gene matches: 11. This CDR3 has 17 residues. CDR1 and CDR2 from the germline V gene are KGHSH and LQKENI. The CDR3 loop is CASSSGQGLGDTGELFF. For the CDR3, the DNA is TGTGCCAGCTCATCCGGACAGGGCCTCGGGGACACCGGGGAGCTGTTTTTT. Full variable domain (remainder filled in from reference TRBV18 and TRBJ2-2): NAGVMQNPRHLVRRRGQEARLRCSPMKGHSHVYWYRQLPEEGLKFMVYLQKENIIDESGMPKERFSAEFPKEGPSILRIQQVVRGDSAAYFCASSSGQGLGDTGELFFGEGSRLTVL.

V is TRBV27 and J is TRBJ2-1, with D possibly matching TRBD1 (6 bases). Germline V gives CDR1 MNHEY, CDR2 SMNVEV (reference sequence). This CDR3 has 12 residues. The ends were cut back, 5 bases at V and 7 bases at J, with 9 bases in the middle. The CDR3 sequence: CASSQQGNEQFF. CDR3 coding DNA: TGTGCCAGCAGTCAACAGGGAAATGAGCAGTTCTTC.